Included here is one T cell receptor (beta chain) sequence, with context. The source of the sample is a study of T cells after yellow fever vaccination. The CDR3 has 15 residues. Between the trimmed V and J ends, which lost 4 bases and 5 bases, there was a span of 18 bases. Germline-derived CDR1 and CDR2 are SGHRS and YFSETQ. TCRdb itself ran the 5' RACE reads through MiXCR, one entry per CDR3 protein. The sample lists some 350,000 distinct CDR3 sequences; roughly 4.3% were seen once. The genes are TRBV5-1 and TRBJ2-5; D might be TRBD2 (6 bases). The sequencing here drew on PBMCs, taken 5 days after the yellow fever booster vaccination. This receptor was taken from a man between 18 and 29 years old who received the YFV17D yellow fever vaccine. This CDR3 is CASSTGTQEGETQYF. As DNA, the CDR3 is TGCGCCAGCAGCACCGGGACTCAAGAGGGTGAGACCCAGTACTTC.